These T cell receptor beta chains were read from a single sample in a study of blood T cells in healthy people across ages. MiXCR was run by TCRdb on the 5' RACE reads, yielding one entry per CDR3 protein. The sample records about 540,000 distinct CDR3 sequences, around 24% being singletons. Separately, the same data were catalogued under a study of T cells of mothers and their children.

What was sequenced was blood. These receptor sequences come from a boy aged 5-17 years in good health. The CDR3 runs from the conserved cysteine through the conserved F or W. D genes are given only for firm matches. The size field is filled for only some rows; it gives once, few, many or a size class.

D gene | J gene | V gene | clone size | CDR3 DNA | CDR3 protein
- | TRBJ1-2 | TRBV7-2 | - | TGTGCCAGCAGCCCCGTCCCATCCTCTGATGGCTACACCTTC | CASSPVPSSDGYTF
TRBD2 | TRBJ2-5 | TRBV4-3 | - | TGCGCCAGCAGCCAAGAAAGGCCAGAGAGCGGGGGGGCCGGTGAGACCCAGTACTTC | CASSQERPESGGAGETQYF
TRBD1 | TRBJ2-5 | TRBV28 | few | TGTGCCAGCAGTCAGGAGGACAGGTACCAAGAGACCCAGTACTTC | CASSQEDRYQETQYF
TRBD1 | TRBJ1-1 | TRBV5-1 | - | TGCGCCAGCAGCTTGAACAGGGGGCGGACTGAAGCTTTCTTT | CASSLNRGRTEAFF
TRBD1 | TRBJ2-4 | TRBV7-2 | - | TGTGCCAGCAGCTTTGACAGGGGGCACATTCAGTACTTC | CASSFDRGHIQYF
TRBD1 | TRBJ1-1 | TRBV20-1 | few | TGCAGTGCTAGAGGCGGACAGGGTCGAGTTGAAGCTTTCTTT | CSARGGQGRVEAFF
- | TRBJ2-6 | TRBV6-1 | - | TGTGCCAGCAGGTCGGCAGATAGCTCTGGGGCCAACGTCCTGACTTTC | CASRSADSSGANVLTF
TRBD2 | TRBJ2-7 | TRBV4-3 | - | TGCGCCAGCAGCCAAGCCAGCTGGACTAGCGGGACGTTTTACGAGCAGTACTTC | CASSQASWTSGTFYEQYF
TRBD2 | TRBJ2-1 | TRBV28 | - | TGTGCCAGCAGTCGTGGGGGACTACTCAATGAGCAGTTCTTC | CASSRGGLLNEQFF
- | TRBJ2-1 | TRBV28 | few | TGTGCCAGCAGTTTTAGCCCTGTAGGGGCCTACAATGAGCAGTTCTTC | CASSFSPVGAYNEQFF
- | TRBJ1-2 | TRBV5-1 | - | TGCGCCAGCAGCTTGGCCGGTCCGGGGCAGGGAGGCTACACCTTC | CASSLAGPGQGGYTF
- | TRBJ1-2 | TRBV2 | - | TGTGCCAGCAGTGGACAGAGAAAGTACTATGGCTACACCTTC | CASSGQRKYYGYTF
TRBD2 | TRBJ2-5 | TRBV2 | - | TGTGCCAGATCAGGGTGGGACTATCACGGAACTCAAGAGACCCAGTACTTC | CARSGWDYHGTQETQYF
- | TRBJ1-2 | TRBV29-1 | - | TGCAGCGTTCGGCGGGCAGACCTTGGGGGCTACACCTTC | CSVRRADLGGYTF
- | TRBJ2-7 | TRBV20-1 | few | TGCAGTGCTAGGACATCGGGACGGAACTACGAGCAGTACTTC | CSARTSGRNYEQYF
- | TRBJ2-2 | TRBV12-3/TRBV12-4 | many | TGTGCCAGCAGTTTTCGGGGGTTCACCGGGGAGCTGTTTTTT | CASSFRGFTGELFF
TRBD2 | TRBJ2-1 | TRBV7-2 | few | TGTGCCAGCAGCTTAGATGGGTCTAGCGGGAGGGCCGAAGAGCAGTTCTTC | CASSLDGSSGRAEEQFF
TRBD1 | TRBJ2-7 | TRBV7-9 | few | TGTGCCAGCAGCTCGACAGGGGGCGACGAGCAGTACTTC | CASSSTGGDEQYF
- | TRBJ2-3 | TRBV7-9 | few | TGTGCCAGCAGCCCGCGGTACGGCACAGATACGCAGTATTTT | CASSPRYGTDTQYF
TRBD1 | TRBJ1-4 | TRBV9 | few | TGTACCAGCAGCGTTGGGACAGCTGTCACTTCAACTAATGAAAAACTGTTTTTT | CTSSVGTAVTSTNEKLFF
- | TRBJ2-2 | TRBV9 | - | TGTGCCAGCAGCGTAGATCGAAGTCCGGCACTCGGGGAGCTGTTTTTT | CASSVDRSPALGELFF
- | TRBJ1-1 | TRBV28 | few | TGTGCCAGCAGTCCACTGACAGCGAACACTGAAGCTTTCTTT | CASSPLTANTEAFF
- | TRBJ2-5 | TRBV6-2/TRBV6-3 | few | TGTGCCAGCAGTTATACTAGACTCCCCCGTGGAGAGACCCAGTACTTC | CASSYTRLPRGETQYF
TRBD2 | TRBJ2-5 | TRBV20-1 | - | TGCAGTGCTATAAACCCCTCTGAGAAGTCTAGCGGGACGATCCAATTCTTC | CSAINPSEKSSGTIQFF
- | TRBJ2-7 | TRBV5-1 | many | TGTGCCAGCAGCTTGGGGCAGATCTACGAGCAGTACTTC | CASSLGQIYEQYF
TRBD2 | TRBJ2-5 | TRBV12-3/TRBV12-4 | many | TGTGCCACCCTACTAGCGGGGGGACAAGAGACCCAGTACTTC | CATLLAGGQETQYF
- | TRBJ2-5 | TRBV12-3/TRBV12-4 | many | TGTGCCAGCAGTTTACCCCTAGAGACCCAGTACTTC | CASSLPLETQYF
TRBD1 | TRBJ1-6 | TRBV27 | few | TGTGCCAGCAGTGCGGGGACAGGGGGTTTCGGACCCCTCCACTTT | CASSAGTGGFGPLHF
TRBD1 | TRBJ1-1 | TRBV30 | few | TGTGCCTTGTGGACAGGGTATAGCACTGAAGCTTTCTTT | CALWTGYSTEAFF
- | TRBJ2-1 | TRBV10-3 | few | TGTGCCATCAGTGTCTCCACTGAGCAGTTCTTC | CAISVSTEQFF
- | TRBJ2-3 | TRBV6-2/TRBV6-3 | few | TGTGCCAGCAGTTACCTCGGCAGAGATACGCAGTATTTT | CASSYLGRDTQYF
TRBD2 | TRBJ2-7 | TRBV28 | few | TGTGCCAGCATAGCGGGAGCCTACGAGCAGTACTTC | CASIAGAYEQYF
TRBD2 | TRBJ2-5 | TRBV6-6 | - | TGTGCCAGCAGTTACCCCTCGGGAGGGGTAGAGACCCAGTACTTC | CASSYPSGGVETQYF
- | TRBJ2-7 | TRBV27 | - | TGTGCCAGCAGTTTAACCCAGAGGCTCGACGAGCAGTACTTC | CASSLTQRLDEQYF
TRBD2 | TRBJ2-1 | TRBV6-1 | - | TGTGCCAGCACCCTCACTAGCGGGAGCATCAATGAGCAGTTCTTC | CASTLTSGSINEQFF
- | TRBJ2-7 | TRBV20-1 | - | TGCAGTGCTAGGATAGGGGCTAGCTCCTACGAGCAGTACTTC | CSARIGASSYEQYF
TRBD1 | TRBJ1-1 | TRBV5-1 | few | TGCGCCAGCAGCTTGGGACAGGGGCCCCACGAAGCTTTCTTT | CASSLGQGPHEAFF
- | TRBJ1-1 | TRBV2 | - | TGTGCCAGCAGAATTCAGGGAGGGAACACTGAAGCTTTCTTT | CASRIQGGNTEAFF
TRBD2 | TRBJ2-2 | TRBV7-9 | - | TGTGCCAGCAGCGTCGGACTAGGAGTTCTCGGGGAGCTGTTTTTT | CASSVGLGVLGELFF